Shown below are 10 T cell receptor beta chains from a single sample sequenced in a study of T cells in Graves' hyperthyroidism and ophthalmopathy. From RNA transcripts, TCR beta CDR3 regions were amplified. With the HTBI primer set, the TCR CDR3 went through a first round of RT-PCR. Each CDR3 protein is one row after TCRdb ran MiXCR on the multiplex PCR reads. The sample lists hundreds of thousands of distinct CDR3 sequences; about 15% were seen once. The sequenced material came from blood. The receptors originated from a woman in her thirties or forties with Graves' ophthalmopathy.

This chain links TRBV28 with TRBJ1-1; the match to TRBD1 covers 8 bases. CDR1 and CDR2 (germline): MDHEN, SYDVKM. V lost 10 bases and J lost 3; bases outside the gene matches: 7. The CDR3 length is 13 residues. The CDR3 loop reads CATMDREDTEAFF. CDR3 nucleotides: TGTGCCACGATGGACAGGGAAGACACTGAAGCTTTCTTT.

This clonotype was counted a few times. The gene calls are TRBV11-2 and TRBJ2-2; the match to TRBD2 covers 14 bases. The V and J ends lost 5 bases and 2 bases, in that order; junction bases with no gene match: 10. This CDR3 contains 19 residues. Germline V gene sequence: CDR1 SGHAT, CDR2 FQNNGV. This chain's CDR3 is CASSPGLAGVMKNTGELFF. The CDR3 nucleotides are TGTGCCAGCAGCCCGGGACTAGCGGGAGTAATGAAAAACACCGGGGAGCTGTTTTTT.

This clonotype was picked up many times. The rearrangement uses TRBV29-1 and TRBJ1-2; no reliable D call. V lost 0 bases to trimming and J lost 6 bases, with 14 bases between them. Germline CDR1 and CDR2: SQVTM and ANQGSEA. The CDR3 sequence is 14 residues long. CDR3 nucleotide sequence: TGCAGCGTTGAAGATAACGGATTTTCTAATGGCTACACCTTC. Its protein is CSVEDNGFSNGYTF. Supplemented by reference TRBV29-1 and TRBJ1-2, the full variable domain reads SAVISQKPSRDICQRGTSLTIQCQVDSQVTMMFWYRQQPGQSLTLIATANQGSEATYESGFVIDKFPISRPNLTFSTLTVSNMSPEDSSIYLCSVEDNGFSNGYTFGSGTRLTVV.

This clonotype was observed a handful of times. A much larger clone is a single base away; this may be a read error. The chain employs TRBV5-1 and TRBJ2-7, with TRBD1 matching over 8 bases. The germline V gene encodes CDR1 SGHRS and CDR2 YFSETQ. The CDR3 is made up of 15 amino acids. Unmatched junction bases numbered 9, after V lost 0 bases and J lost 7 bases. In DNA form, the CDR3 reads TGCGCCAGCAGCTTGGGCTGGACAGGGTTTGAGGAGCAGTACTTC. Translation: CASSLGWTGFEEQYF. Complete variable domain (other parts from reference TRBV5-1 and TRBJ2-7): KAGVTQTPRYLIKTRGQQVTLSCSPISGHRSVSWYQQTPGQGLQFLFEYFSETQRNKGNFPGRFSGRQFSNSRSEMNVSTLELGDSALYLCASSLGWTGFEEQYFGPGTRLTVT.

This clonotype was picked up a small number of times. This chain connects TRBV30 to TRBJ2-5, with 13 bases aligning to TRBD2. Germline CDR1 reads GTSNPN; CDR2 reads SVGIG (reference sequence). The V segment lost 1 base and the J segment 5 bases; nucleotides outside the gene matches: 7. The CDR3 has 16 residues. Written as DNA, the CDR3 is TGTGCCTGGAGTGAGGGACTAGCGGGAATAGGGGAGACCCAGTACTTC. Protein: CAWSEGLAGIGETQYF.

The table lists this clonotype with a few counts. J is TRBJ2-7 and V is TRBV29-1; the D is unclear. Trimming took off 0 bases at V and 0 bases at J, with 9 bases between the two ends. Germline V gene lookup returns CDR1 SQVTM and CDR2 ANQGSEA. The CDR3 is 14 residues long. This chain's CDR3 is CSVEEGGISYEQYF. CDR3 sequence (DNA): TGCAGCGTTGAAGAGGGCGGCATCTCCTACGAGCAGTACTTC.

The V gene is TRBV6-2 or TRBV6-3, the J gene TRBJ2-4, with D tentatively TRBD1 or TRBD2 (7 bases each). Germline V gives CDR1 MNHEY, CDR2 SVGEGT. This CDR3 region has 17 residues. V lost 2 bases and J 6 bases, leaving 20 bases between the germline ends. The CDR3 sequence is CASSYPGPTGRGNIQYF. The CDR3 coding sequence is TGTGCCAGCAGTTACCCCGGACCGACAGGGAGGGGAAACATTCAGTACTTC.

This clonotype was observed at least ten times. The CDR3: CASHSIRATEAFF. CDR3 DNA: TGTGCCAGCCACAGTATAAGGGCAACTGAAGCTTTCTTT. The rearrangement links TRBV6-2 or TRBV6-3 to TRBJ1-1; no firm D call. CDR3 length equals 13 residues. Germline V lookup: CDR1 MNHEY, CDR2 SVGEGT. Trimming stripped 8 bases from V and 5 bases from J, with 15 bases between.

At least ten counts were recorded for this clonotype. The CDR3 DNA reads as TGTGCCAGCAGTTACTCGTACGGGCTAGGACAGCCCCAGCATTTT. Amino acids: CASSYSYGLGQPQHF. This rearrangement joins TRBV6-5 to TRBJ1-5; D ambiguous. The CDR3 length is 15 residues. V lost 0 bases to trimming and J lost 7 bases, with 13 bases between them. The germline V gene encodes CDR1 MNHEY and CDR2 SVGAGI.

The chain couples TRBV30 to TRBJ1-1; D call uncertain. V was shortened by 0 bases and J by 5 bases, with 13 bases between the two germline ends. The germline gives CDR1 GTSNPN, CDR2 SVGIG (reference sequence). This CDR3 region has 14 residues. The CDR3 DNA sequence: TGTGCCTGGAGTGTGGTCCCCGGGAGGACTGAAGCTTTCTTT. As protein: CAWSVVPGRTEAFF.